This passage covers 9 T cell receptor beta chains from one sample sequenced in a study of blood T cell repertoires in COVID-19. Produced via immunoSEQ multiplex PCR; TCRdb's table is partial and in-frame only. The table shows 130,000 or so clones, with 70% to 90% occurring only once. Source material: PBMCs or T cells enriched from blood (not recorded which). These TCRs come from a woman in her forties or fifties with acute COVID-19.

The genes are TRBV7-2 and TRBJ1-5, with 7 bases matching TRBD1. Germline lookup yields CDR1 SGHTA and CDR2 FQGNSA. CDR3 length: 15 amino acids. V was pared by 4 bases and J by 7 bases, with 10 bases of the junction left unmatched. As DNA, the CDR3 is TGTGCCAGCAGCTCATCAGGGGGAGTAGGGCAGCCCCAGCATTTT. It is translated as CASSSSGGVGQPQHF.

The chain employs TRBV4-1 and TRBJ2-5, with TRBD2 identical over 8 bases. The ends lost 2 bases at V and 5 bases at J; junction bases unmatched: 7. In germline, CDR1 is MGHRA, CDR2 YSYEKL. The CDR3 extends over 15 amino acids. CDR3 nucleotides: TGCGCCAGCAGCCAACGAGCGGGAGAACGCGAGACCCAGTACTTC. Protein: CASSQRAGERETQYF.

This clone appeared a single time. The rearrangement uses TRBV25-1 and TRBJ2-7; a possible D gene is TRBD1 (6 bases). Germline CDR1 MGHDK, CDR2 SYGVNS. Trimming removed 1 base at V and 4 bases at J, with 17 bases between. CDR3 length: 16 amino acids. CDR3 DNA sequence: TGTGCCAGCAGTGAATCGGTTTCAGGGGTCTGGTACGAGCAGTACTTC. Residues: CASSESVSGVWYEQYF.

The gene calls are TRBV6-5 and TRBJ2-7; D is unresolved. V was clipped by 6 bases and J by 5 bases, with 14 bases between them. CDR1 is MNHEY and CDR2 is SVGAGI in the germline V gene. The CDR3 is 13 residues long. The CDR3 sequence: CASRVLSNHEQYF. CDR3 in DNA: TGTGCCAGCAGGGTACTTAGCAACCACGAGCAGTACTTC.

The chain is built from TRBV2 and TRBJ1-3; D is ambiguous. CDR3 length: 14 residues. Trimming stripped 5 bases from V and 2 bases from J, with 10 bases between. Per germline, CDR1 SNHLY and CDR2 FYNNEI. Here the CDR3 DNA reads TGTGCCAGCAGTTATAATTATCCTGGAAACACCATATATTTT. Protein product: CASSYNYPGNTIYF. Together with reference TRBV2 and TRBJ1-3, the CDR3 gives the full variable domain: EPEVTQTPSHQVTQMGQEVILRCVPISNHLYFYWYRQILGQKVEFLVSFYNNEISEKSEIFDDQFSVERPDGSNFTLKIRSTKLEDSAMYFCASSYNYPGNTIYFGEGSWLTVV.

The CDR3 DNA reads as TGTGCCAGCAGCGTAGATCCTCTGAACACTGAAGCTTTCTTT. It encodes CASSVDPLNTEAFF. The chain employs TRBV9 and TRBJ1-1; no clear D gene. The germline V and J ends were trimmed by 0 bases and 0 bases, with 6 bases remaining between them. CDR1 and CDR2 (germline): SGDLS, YYNGEE. The CDR3 has 14 residues.

This chain uses TRBV19 with TRBJ2-5; D call uncertain. V lost 2 bases and J 0 bases, leaving 13 bases between the germline ends. The CDR3 runs to 16 residues. Per the germline V gene, CDR1 is LNHDA and CDR2 is SQIVND (reference sequence). The CDR3 nucleotides are TGTGCCAGTAGTATACTGTTTACAGAGTACCAAGAGACCCAGTACTTC. Translated, it gives CASSILFTEYQETQYF.

This clone was detected only a few times. The chain recombines TRBV27 with TRBJ1-4, with 9 bases identical to TRBD1. Germline CDR1 MNHEY, CDR2 SMNVEV (reference sequence). This CDR3 contains 18 residues. V lost 2 bases, J lost 8 bases, and 15 bases stayed unmatched. CDR3 sequence reads: CASSLKSRDRDLGEKLFF. CDR3 DNA: TGTGCCAGCAGTTTAAAGTCCCGGGACAGGGATCTAGGGGAAAAACTGTTTTTT.

J is TRBJ2-5 and V is TRBV7-2; 12 bases agree with TRBD2. Germline V CDR1 and CDR2: SGHTA, FQGNSA. The CDR3 covers 16 residues. The V segment lost 3 bases and the J segment 1 base; nucleotides outside the gene matches: 3. The CDR3 DNA reads TGTGCCAGCAGCTTCGGACTAGCGGGGATCCAAGAGACCCAGTACTTC. The encoded protein is CASSFGLAGIQETQYF.